The present T cell receptor beta chain was sequenced within a study of blood T cell repertoires in COVID-19. Assay: immunoSEQ multiplex PCR; the TCRdb copy retains only in-frame clones and omits some. The sample shows 150,000 to 200,000 clones, roughly four fifths of them seen only once. V lost 1 base and J lost 6; bases outside the gene matches: 12. CDR1 is SGHAT, CDR2 FQNNGV, per germline. CDR3 size: 18 residues. The chain employs TRBV11-2 and TRBJ2-1, with 10 positions matching TRBD1. Material for sequencing was peripheral blood. This TCR came from a woman over 75 with acute or convalescent COVID-19. The CDR3 coding sequence is TGTGCCAGCAGCTTAGGAAGGACAGGGGGGTTTAGGGTCAATGAGCAGTTCTTC. It codes for CASSLGRTGGFRVNEQFF.